Below, 16 T cell receptor beta chains from the same sample are listed, as sequenced in a study of blood T cell repertoires in COVID-19. The table came from immunoSEQ multiplex PCR; TCRdb's copy has only in-frame clones and leaves some out. The sample comprises approximately 130,000 clones, 85% to 90% of which are singletons, and around 2.1% rests with the top ten. Sequencing input: peripheral blood. The source is a woman in her fifties or sixties with acute or convalescent COVID-19.

The chain joins TRBV29-1 to TRBJ2-3; possible D gene TRBD2, 5 bases. The CDR3 has 14 amino acids. Germline V gene lookup returns CDR1 SQVTM and CDR2 ANQGSEA. V was pared by 0 bases and J by 6 bases, with 13 bases between. The CDR3 DNA follows: TGCAGCGTTGAAGATACCAGCGGCAGCGATACGCAGTATTTT. As protein: CSVEDTSGSDTQYF.

The chain carries TRBV7-2 and TRBJ2-7, with D maybe TRBD1 (5 bases). Germline CDR1 reads SGHTA; CDR2 reads FQGNSA. The CDR3 is 14 amino acids. V shed 2 bases and J shed 9 bases, with 17 bases lying between them. This CDR3 reads CASSLLGRALGQYF. The CDR3 region has the DNA TGTGCCAGCAGCTTATTGGGCAGGGCCCTGGGGCAGTACTTC.

The chain is built from TRBV19 and TRBJ1-5, with 11 bases that match TRBD1. Germline V gene lookup returns CDR1 LNHDA and CDR2 SQIVND (reference sequence). The CDR3 is made up of 15 amino acids. V was clipped by 7 bases and J by 6 bases; unmatched bases: 8. The CDR3 here is CASNAGQGVFQPQHF. In DNA, the CDR3 is TGTGCCAGTAACGCGGGACAGGGGGTTTTTCAGCCCCAGCATTTT.

The gene calls are TRBV4-1 and TRBJ2-5; 15 positions match TRBD2. The J segment lost 5 bases and the V segment lost 4 bases, leaving 5 bases of the junction unmatched. CDR1 and CDR2 (germline): MGHRA, YSYEKL. The CDR3 runs 16 residues. In DNA, the CDR3 is TGCGCCAGCAGCCGGACTAGCGGGGGGGCCCGCGAGACCCAGTACTTC. Amino acid sequence: CASSRTSGGARETQYF.

The chain has TRBV5-6 and TRBJ2-7; D is unresolved. The germline V gene has CDR1 SGHDT and CDR2 YYEEEE. CDR3 size: 15 residues. The V gene lost 0 bases and the J gene lost 3 bases, with 13 bases spanning the gap. In DNA, the CDR3 is TGTGCCAGCAGCTTGGTGTCCTGGGCGAACTACGAGCAGTACTTC. Translation gives CASSLVSWANYEQYF.

The J gene is TRBJ2-5, the V gene TRBV7-8; D is possibly TRBD1 (5 bases). Trimming removed 7 bases from V and 2 bases from J, with 11 bases in between. CDR1 is SGHVS and CDR2 is FQNEAQ in the germline V gene. The CDR3 sequence is 13 residues long. CDR3 region: CASILRGQETQYF. CDR3 sequence (DNA): TGTGCCAGCATCCTAAGGGGACAAGAGACCCAGTACTTC.

The CDR3 sequence is CASSPRDRVGEKLFF. The CDR3 DNA reads as TGTGCCAGCTCACCACGGGACAGGGTTGGTGAAAAACTGTTTTTT. The V gene is TRBV18, the J gene TRBJ1-4; 9 bases match TRBD1. The CDR3 covers 15 residues. Germline assignment: CDR1 KGHSH and CDR2 LQKENI. With V trimmed by 1 base and J by 7 bases, 4 bases remained unmatched.

The chain carries TRBV7-2 and TRBJ2-2, with 11 bases fitting TRBD2. Germline V lookup: CDR1 SGHTA, CDR2 FQGNSA. The CDR3 has 16 residues. With 3 bases clipped from V and 4 bases from J, the junction kept 4 bases outside the gene matches. CDR3 protein: CASSFRLAGPTGELFF. The CDR3 coding sequence is TGTGCCAGCAGCTTCCGACTAGCGGGACCCACCGGGGAGCTGTTTTTT.

The chain joins TRBV6-6 to TRBJ1-1; D is undetermined. Looked up from germline, CDR1 is MNHNY and CDR2 is SVGAGI (reference sequence). This CDR3 is 15 amino acids long. The V end lost 5 bases, the J end lost 4 bases, and 17 bases lay between the germline ends. In DNA form, the CDR3 reads TGTGCCAGCAGTCCTTATCAGCAGGTGAGCACTGAAGCTTTCTTT. Translating gives CASSPYQQVSTEAFF.

V gene TRBV6-5 combines with J gene TRBJ1-5; D might be TRBD1 (5 bases). CDR1 is MNHEY, CDR2 SVGAGI, per germline. CDR3 length: 13 amino acids. Trimming shortened V by 6 bases and J by 9 bases, and 15 bases separated the two germline ends. The CDR3 region is CASSSGRDWPQHF. Written as DNA, the CDR3 is TGTGCCAGCAGCTCCGGACGGGACTGGCCCCAGCATTTT.

V and J are TRBV5-4 and TRBJ2-3, with 8 bases fitting TRBD1. In germline, CDR1 is SGHNT, CDR2 YYREEE (reference sequence). There are 15 residues in the CDR3. V dropped 4 bases and J dropped 3; count of bases not matched to a gene: 7. The CDR3 DNA sequence: TGTGCCAGCAGCCGCCCAGGGGGCAAAACAGATACGCAGTATTTT. Amino acid sequence: CASSRPGGKTDTQYF.

In DNA, the CDR3 is TGTGCCAGCAGCTTAGCGCCGGCTAGCGGGACGCAAAAACAAGAGACCCAGTACTTC. This gives the protein CASSLAPASGTQKQETQYF. The chain employs TRBV7-6 and TRBJ2-5; 9 nucleotides agree with TRBD2. Germline CDR1 SGHVS, CDR2 FNYEAQ. With V trimmed by 0 bases and J by 2 bases, 13 bases remained unmatched. This CDR3 region has 19 residues.

The V and J genes are TRBV2 and TRBJ2-1; TRBD2 aligns across 10 bases. The V and J ends lost 6 bases and 2 bases, in that order; junction bases with no gene match: 1. CDR1 and CDR2 (germline): SNHLY, FYNNEI. This CDR3 is built from 14 residues. The CDR3 DNA reads as TGTGCCAGCAGGGGGACTAGCGCCTACAATGAGCAGTTCTTC. This codes for CASRGTSAYNEQFF.

The chain combines TRBV18 with TRBJ1-1; TRBD1 might be the D (5 bases). CDR1 and CDR2 from the germline V gene are KGHSH and LQKENI. V dropped 3 bases and J dropped 0 bases, with 17 bases sitting between them. CDR3 length: 17 residues. The CDR3 sequence is CASSPPGWGSMNTEAFF. Here the CDR3 DNA reads TGTGCCAGCTCACCGCCAGGGTGGGGTTCCATGAACACTGAAGCTTTCTTT.

This sequence joins TRBV5-6 and TRBJ1-5; D remains ambiguous. Germline loops: CDR1 SGHDT, CDR2 YYEEEE. V lost 2 bases to trimming and J lost 4 bases, with 10 bases between them. CDR3 size: 14 residues. CDR3: CASSFEGRNQPQHF. The CDR3, as DNA: TGTGCCAGCAGCTTTGAGGGCAGAAATCAGCCCCAGCATTTT.

This chain uses TRBV18 with TRBJ2-7; a possible D gene is TRBD2 (6 bases). The CDR3 runs 18 residues. Trimming cost V 8 bases and J 2 bases, with 28 bases left between them. Germline-derived CDR1 and CDR2 are KGHSH and LQKENI. CDR3 in DNA: TGTGCCAGCCCGACCGCAGGGAGGAAGCTGGGGGGTGCCTACGAGCAGTACTTC. Protein sequence: CASPTAGRKLGGAYEQYF.